This T cell receptor (beta chain) is drawn from a study of shared clonotypes between healthy human individuals. There are 18 residues in the CDR3. V was pared by 1 base and J by 3 bases, with 12 bases of the junction left unmatched. Germline CDR1 and CDR2: SGHRS and YFSETQ. Some clones are missing from TCRdb's copy, which holds only in-frame ones; the method was immunoSEQ multiplex PCR. Of roughly 380,000 clones in the sample, just over 95% are singletons; the top ten hold less than 0.35%. Whole-study results and caveats: Shared across a few donors were around 5% of the naive CD4 clonotypes.

Turning to this clone: The antigen remains undetermined.

The source is a man aged 25-45 years in good health. Sequencing input: memory CD8+ T cells sorted from blood. This sample's subset: CD45RO+ cells pooled with CCR7-negative TemRA cells. The V gene is TRBV5-1, the J gene TRBJ2-1; TRBD1 agrees at 8 bases. Here the CDR3 DNA reads TGCGCCAGCAGCTTGCGGTCTCCGGGGGACAGGTTCTACAATGAGCAGTTCTTC. Translating gives CASSLRSPGDRFYNEQFF.